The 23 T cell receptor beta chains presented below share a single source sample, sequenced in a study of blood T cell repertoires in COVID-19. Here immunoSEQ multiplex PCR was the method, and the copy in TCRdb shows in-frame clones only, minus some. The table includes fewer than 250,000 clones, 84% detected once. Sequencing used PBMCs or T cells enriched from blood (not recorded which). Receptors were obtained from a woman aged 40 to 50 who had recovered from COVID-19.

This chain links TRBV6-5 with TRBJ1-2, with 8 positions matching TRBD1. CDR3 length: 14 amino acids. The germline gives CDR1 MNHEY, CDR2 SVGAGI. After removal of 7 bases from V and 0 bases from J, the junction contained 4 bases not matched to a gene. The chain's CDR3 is CASTRTGSNYGYTF. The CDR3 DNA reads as TGTGCCAGCACCCGGACAGGGTCTAACTATGGCTACACCTTC.

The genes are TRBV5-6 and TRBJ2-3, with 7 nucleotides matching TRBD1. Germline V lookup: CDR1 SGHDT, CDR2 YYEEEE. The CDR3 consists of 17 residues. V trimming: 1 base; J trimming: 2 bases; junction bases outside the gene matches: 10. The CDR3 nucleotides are TGTGCCAGCAGCTTGTTCGTGACAGGGAGACCCACAGATACGCAGTATTTT. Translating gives CASSLFVTGRPTDTQYF. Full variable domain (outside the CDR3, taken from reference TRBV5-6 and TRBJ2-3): DAGVTQSPTHLIKTRGQQVTLRCSPKSGHDTVSWYQQALGQGPQFIFQYYEEEERQRGNFPDRFSGHQFPNYSSELNVNALLLGDSALYLCASSLFVTGRPTDTQYFGPGTRLTVL.

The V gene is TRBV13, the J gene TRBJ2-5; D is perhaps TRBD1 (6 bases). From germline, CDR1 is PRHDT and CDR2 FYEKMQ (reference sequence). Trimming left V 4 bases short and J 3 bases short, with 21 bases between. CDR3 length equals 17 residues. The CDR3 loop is CASSSLDRRLREETQYF. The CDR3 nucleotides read TGTGCCAGCAGCTCTCTAGACAGGCGCCTCCGGGAAGAGACCCAGTACTTC. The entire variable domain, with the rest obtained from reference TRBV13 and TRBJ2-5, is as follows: AAGVIQSPRHLIKEKRETATLKCYPIPRHDTVYWYQQGPGQDPQFLISFYEKMQSDKGSIPDRFSAQQFSDYHSELNMSSLELGDSALYFCASSSLDRRLREETQYFGPGTRLLVL.

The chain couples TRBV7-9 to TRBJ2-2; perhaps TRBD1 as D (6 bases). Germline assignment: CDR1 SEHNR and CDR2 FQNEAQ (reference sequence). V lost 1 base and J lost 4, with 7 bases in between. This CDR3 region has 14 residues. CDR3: CASSLDRATGELFF. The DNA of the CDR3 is TGTGCCAGCAGCTTAGACAGGGCCACCGGGGAGCTGTTTTTT. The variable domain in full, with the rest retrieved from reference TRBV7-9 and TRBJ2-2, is DTGVSQNPRHKITKRGQNVTFRCDPISEHNRLYWYRQTLGQGPEFLTYFQNEAQLEKSRLLSDRFSAERPKGSFSTLEIQRTEQGDSAMYLCASSLDRATGELFFGEGSRLTVL.

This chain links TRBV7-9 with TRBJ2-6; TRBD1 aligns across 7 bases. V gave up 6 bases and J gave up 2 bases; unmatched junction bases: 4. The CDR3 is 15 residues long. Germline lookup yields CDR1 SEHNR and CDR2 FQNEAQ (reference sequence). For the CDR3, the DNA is TGTGCCAGCAGAACTACAGGGGCTGGGGCCAACGTCCTGACTTTC. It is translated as CASRTTGAGANVLTF.

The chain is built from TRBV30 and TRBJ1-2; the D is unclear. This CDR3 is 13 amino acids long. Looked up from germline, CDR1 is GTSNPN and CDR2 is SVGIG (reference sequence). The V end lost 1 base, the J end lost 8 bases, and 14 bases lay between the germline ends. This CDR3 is CAWSAQVEGGYTF. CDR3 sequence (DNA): TGTGCCTGGAGTGCCCAGGTTGAAGGAGGCTACACCTTC.

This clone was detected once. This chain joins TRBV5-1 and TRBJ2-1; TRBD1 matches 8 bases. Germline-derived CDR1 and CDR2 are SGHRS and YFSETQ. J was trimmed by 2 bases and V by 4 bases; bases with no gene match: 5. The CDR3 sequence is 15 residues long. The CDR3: CASSNPTGAYNEQFF. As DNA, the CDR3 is TGCGCCAGCAGCAACCCGACAGGGGCCTACAATGAGCAGTTCTTC.

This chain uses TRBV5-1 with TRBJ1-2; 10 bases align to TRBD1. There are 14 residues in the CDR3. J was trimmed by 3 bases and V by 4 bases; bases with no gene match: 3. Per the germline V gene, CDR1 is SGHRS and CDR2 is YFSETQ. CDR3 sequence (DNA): TGCGCCAGCAGCCCAGGGACAGGGGACTATGGCTACACCTTC. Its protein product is CASSPGTGDYGYTF.

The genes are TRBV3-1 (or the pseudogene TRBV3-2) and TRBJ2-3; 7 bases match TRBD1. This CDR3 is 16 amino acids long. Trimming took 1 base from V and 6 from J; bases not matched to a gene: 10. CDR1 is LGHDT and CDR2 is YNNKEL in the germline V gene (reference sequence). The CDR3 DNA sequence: TGTGCCAGCAGCCAAGTGCCTCAGGGGGATGGGGATACGCAGTATTTT. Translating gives CASSQVPQGDGDTQYF.

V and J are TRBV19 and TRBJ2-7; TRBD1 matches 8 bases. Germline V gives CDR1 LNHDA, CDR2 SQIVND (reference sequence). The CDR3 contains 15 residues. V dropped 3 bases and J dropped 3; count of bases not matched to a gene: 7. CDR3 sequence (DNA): TGTGCCAGTAGTATCCTGAGGACAGGGAACTACGAGCAGTACTTC. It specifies CASSILRTGNYEQYF.

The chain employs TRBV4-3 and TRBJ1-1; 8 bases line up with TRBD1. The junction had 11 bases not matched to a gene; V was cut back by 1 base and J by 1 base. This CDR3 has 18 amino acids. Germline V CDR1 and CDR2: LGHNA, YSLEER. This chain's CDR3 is CASSQAPQGAGENTEAFF. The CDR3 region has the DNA TGCGCCAGCAGCCAAGCCCCCCAGGGGGCGGGAGAGAACACTGAAGCTTTCTTT.

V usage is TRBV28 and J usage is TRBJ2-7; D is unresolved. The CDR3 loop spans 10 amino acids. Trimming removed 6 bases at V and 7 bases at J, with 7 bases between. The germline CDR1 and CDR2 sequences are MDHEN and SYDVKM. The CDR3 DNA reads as TGTGCCAGCAGCCGTAAAGAGCAGTACTTC. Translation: CASSRKEQYF.

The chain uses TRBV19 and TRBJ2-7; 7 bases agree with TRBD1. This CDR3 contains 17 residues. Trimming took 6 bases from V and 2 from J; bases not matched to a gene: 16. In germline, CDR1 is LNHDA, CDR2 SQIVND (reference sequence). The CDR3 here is CASSRNVGTGTAYEQYF. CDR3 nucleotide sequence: TGTGCCAGTAGCAGAAACGTAGGGACCGGGACAGCCTACGAGCAGTACTTC.

The CDR3 nucleotides are TGTGCCAGCAGCGTCAATCCGGGACAGGGATCACCCCTCCACTTT. Translation: CASSVNPGQGSPLHF. This chain links TRBV9 with TRBJ1-6, with 9 bases lining up with TRBD1. Germline V CDR1 and CDR2: SGDLS, YYNGEE. The V gene end was trimmed by 2 bases and the J gene end by 10 bases; junction bases not matched to a gene: 7. This CDR3 has 15 residues.

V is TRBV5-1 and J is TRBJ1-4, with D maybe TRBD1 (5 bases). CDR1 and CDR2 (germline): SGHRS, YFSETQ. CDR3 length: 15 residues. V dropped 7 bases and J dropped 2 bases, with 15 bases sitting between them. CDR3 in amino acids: CASSMEGNTNEKLFF. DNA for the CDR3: TGCGCCAGCTCCATGGAGGGGAATACTAATGAAAAACTGTTTTTT.

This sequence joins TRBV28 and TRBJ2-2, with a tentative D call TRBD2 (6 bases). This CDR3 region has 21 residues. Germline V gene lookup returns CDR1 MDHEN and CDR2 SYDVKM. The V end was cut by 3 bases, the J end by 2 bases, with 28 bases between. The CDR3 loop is CASSFSRGLKDGRINTGELFF. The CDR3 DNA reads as TGTGCCAGCAGTTTTTCTCGGGGACTTAAGGACGGACGGATTAACACCGGGGAGCTGTTTTTT.

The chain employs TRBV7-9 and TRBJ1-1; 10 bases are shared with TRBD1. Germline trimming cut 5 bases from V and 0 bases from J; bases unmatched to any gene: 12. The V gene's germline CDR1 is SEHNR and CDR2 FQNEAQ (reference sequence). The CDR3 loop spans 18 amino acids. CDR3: CASSIWTGGALMNTEAFF. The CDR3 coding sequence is TGTGCCAGCAGCATCTGGACAGGGGGAGCGTTGATGAACACTGAAGCTTTCTTT. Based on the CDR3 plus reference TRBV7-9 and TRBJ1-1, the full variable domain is DTGVSQNPRHKITKRGQNVTFRCDPISEHNRLYWYRQTLGQGPEFLTYFQNEAQLEKSRLLSDRFSAERPKGSFSTLEIQRTEQGDSAMYLCASSIWTGGALMNTEAFFGQGTRLTVV.

CDR3: CASSLSSYEQYF. In DNA, the CDR3 is TGTGCCAGCAGCTTGAGCTCCTACGAGCAGTACTTC. The chain uses TRBV7-2 and TRBJ2-7; D not resolved. There are 12 residues in the CDR3. The V gene lost 3 bases and the J gene lost 0 bases, with 3 bases spanning the gap. CDR1 and CDR2 (germline): SGHTA, FQGNSA.

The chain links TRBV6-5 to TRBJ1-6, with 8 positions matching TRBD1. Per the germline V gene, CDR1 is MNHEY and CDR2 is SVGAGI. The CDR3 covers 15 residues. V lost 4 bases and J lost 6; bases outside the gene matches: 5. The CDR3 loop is CASSFWTGSNSPLHF. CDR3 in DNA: TGTGCCAGCAGTTTTTGGACAGGGAGTAATTCACCCCTCCACTTT.

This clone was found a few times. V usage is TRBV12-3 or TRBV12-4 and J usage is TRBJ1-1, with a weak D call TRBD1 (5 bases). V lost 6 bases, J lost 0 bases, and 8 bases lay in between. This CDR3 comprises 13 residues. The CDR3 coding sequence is TGTGCCAGCAGGACAGAGATGAACACTGAAGCTTTCTTT. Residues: CASRTEMNTEAFF.

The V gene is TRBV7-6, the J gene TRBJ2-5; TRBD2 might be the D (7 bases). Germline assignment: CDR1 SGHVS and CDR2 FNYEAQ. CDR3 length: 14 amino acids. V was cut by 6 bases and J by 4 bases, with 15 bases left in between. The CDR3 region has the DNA TGTGCCAGCAGTTCAGTGGGGGGGCGAGAGACCCAGTACTTC. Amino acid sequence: CASSSVGGRETQYF.

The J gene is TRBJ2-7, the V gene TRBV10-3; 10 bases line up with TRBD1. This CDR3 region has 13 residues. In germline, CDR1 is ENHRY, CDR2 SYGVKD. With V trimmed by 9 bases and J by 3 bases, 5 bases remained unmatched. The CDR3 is CAISRDRGYEQYF. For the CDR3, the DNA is TGTGCCATATCCCGGGACAGGGGCTACGAGCAGTACTTC.

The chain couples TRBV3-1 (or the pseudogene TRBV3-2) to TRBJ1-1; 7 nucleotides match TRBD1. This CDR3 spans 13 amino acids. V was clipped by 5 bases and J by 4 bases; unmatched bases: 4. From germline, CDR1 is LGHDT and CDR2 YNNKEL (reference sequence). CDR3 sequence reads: CASSKDRSTEAFF. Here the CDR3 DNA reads TGTGCCAGCAGCAAGGACAGGAGCACTGAAGCTTTCTTT.